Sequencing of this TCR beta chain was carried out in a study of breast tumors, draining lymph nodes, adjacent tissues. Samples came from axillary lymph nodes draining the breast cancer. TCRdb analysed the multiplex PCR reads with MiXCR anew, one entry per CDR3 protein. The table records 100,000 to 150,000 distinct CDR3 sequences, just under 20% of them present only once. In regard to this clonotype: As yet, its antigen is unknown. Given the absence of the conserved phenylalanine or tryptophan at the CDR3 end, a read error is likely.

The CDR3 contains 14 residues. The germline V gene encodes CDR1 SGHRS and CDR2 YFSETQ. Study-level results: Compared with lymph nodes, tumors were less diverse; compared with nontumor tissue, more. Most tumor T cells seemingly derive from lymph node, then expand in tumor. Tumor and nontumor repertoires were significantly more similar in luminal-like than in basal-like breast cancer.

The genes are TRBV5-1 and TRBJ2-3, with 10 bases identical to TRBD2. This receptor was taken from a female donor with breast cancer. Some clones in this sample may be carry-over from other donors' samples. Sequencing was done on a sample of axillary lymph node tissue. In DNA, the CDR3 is TGTGCCAGCACCGGGGGGACTAGCGCCAATACGCAGTATCTT. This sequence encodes CASTGGTSANTQYL.